This T cell receptor (beta chain) emerged from a study of T cell responses to AZD1222 COVID-19 vaccine. Study-level information: Second-dose intervals of approximately 4 or approximately 12 weeks were pooled.

A word on this clone: Its antigen is still unknown.

Study results and limitations: Sampled repertoires all dated from after the peak T cell response. Spike was spanned by vaccine-associated CD4 TCRs, which were dominant at 160-218 and 743-854. Among spike-specific TCRs, nearly half reportedly target unmutated variant regions.

Germline V CDR1 and CDR2: SGDLS, YYNGEE. The CDR3 has 16 residues. V shed 4 bases, J shed 5 bases, and the junction held 13 bases outside the gene matches. This table comes from immunoSEQ multiplex PCR, and its TCRdb copy is limited to in-frame clones, with some not included. The data hold more than 85,000 clones, with approximately 91% observed a single time. The TCR was taken from an adult in good health. This material consisted of peripheral blood, taken on day 0 of AZD1222 vaccination. The chain links TRBV9 to TRBJ1-1; 8 nucleotides match TRBD1. The CDR3 DNA follows: TGTGCCAGCAGCCGACGCGGACAGGGAAGTGGGACTGAAGCTTTCTTT. Its translation: CASSRRGQGSGTEAFF.